This T cell receptor beta chain emerged from a study of identical twins. TCRdb re-called the 5' RACE reads with MiXCR, one entry per CDR3 protein. The sample has 350,000 to 600,000 distinct CDR3 sequences; 13% to 15% are singletons. The study's findings and limits: Out-of-frame alpha sequences common to twins exhibited a surplus of low generation probability.

On this clonotype itself: Its target is unknown.

This CDR3 contains 15 residues. Trimming took 1 base from V and 1 from J; bases not matched to a gene: 4. In germline, CDR1 is DFQATT, CDR2 SNEGSKA (reference sequence). These records were also assigned to another study, of yellow fever vaccine responses in identical twins.

The chain carries TRBV20-1 and TRBJ2-1; 7 bases are shared with TRBD2. The sample comprised CD4+ T cells sorted from blood. The sequence came from a woman aged 18-29 years in good health. The CDR3 loop is CSARGGGTSYNEQFF. The CDR3 region has the DNA TGCAGTGCTAGAGGGGGAGGGACTTCCTACAATGAGCAGTTCTTC.